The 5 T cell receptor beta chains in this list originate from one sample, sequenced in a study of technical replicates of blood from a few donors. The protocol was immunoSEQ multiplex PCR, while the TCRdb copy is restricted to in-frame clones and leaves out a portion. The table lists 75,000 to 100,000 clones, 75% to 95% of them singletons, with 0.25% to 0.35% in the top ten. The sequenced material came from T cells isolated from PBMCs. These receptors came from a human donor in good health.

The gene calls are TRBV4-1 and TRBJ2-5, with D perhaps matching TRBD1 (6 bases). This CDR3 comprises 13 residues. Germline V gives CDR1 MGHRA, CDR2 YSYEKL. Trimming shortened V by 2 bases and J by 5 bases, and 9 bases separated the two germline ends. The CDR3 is CASSQTRGETQYF. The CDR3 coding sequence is TGCGCCAGCAGCCAAACCAGGGGCGAGACCCAGTACTTC.

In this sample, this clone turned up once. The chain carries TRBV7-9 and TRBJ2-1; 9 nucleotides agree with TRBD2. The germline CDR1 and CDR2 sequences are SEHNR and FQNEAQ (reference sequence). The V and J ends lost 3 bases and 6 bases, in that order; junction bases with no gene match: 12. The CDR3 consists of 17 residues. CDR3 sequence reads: CASSFLAGTSIPNEQFF. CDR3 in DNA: TGTGCCAGCAGCTTCCTCGCCGGGACTAGCATCCCCAATGAGCAGTTCTTC.

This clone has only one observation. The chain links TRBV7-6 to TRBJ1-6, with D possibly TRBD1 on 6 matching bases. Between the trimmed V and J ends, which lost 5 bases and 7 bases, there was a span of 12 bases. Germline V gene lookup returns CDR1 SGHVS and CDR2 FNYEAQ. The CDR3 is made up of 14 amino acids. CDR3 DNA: TGTGCCAGCAGCCTAGGACAGATCAATTCACCCCTCCACTTT. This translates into CASSLGQINSPLHF.

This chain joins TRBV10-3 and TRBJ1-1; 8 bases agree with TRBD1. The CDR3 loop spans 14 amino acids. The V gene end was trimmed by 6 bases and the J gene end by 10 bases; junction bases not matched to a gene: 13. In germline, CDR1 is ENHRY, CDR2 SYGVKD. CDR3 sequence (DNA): TGTGCCATCAGGACGGGTCAGGGGGCGCAGGGAGCTTTCTTT. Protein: CAIRTGQGAQGAFF.

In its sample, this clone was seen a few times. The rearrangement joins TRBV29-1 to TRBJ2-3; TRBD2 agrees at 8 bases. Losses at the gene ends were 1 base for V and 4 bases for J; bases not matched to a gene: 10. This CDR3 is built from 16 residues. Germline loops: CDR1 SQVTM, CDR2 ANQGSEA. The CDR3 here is CSVEAQREFGADTQYF. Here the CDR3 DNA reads TGCAGCGTTGAAGCCCAGCGGGAGTTTGGGGCAGATACGCAGTATTTT.